These 18 T cell receptor beta chains originate from one sample sequenced in a study of identical twins (dated by TCRdb to 2015 to 2016). To prepare the library, 5' RACE was applied. These reads were obtained on an Illumina HiSeq 2000. TCRdb reanalyzed the raw reads on its own, using fastp at Q25 for trimming and MiXCR for clone calling, and kept in-frame beta chains. Entries that share a CDR3 protein sequence are merged under the most common genes and DNA. Here the sample has roughly 470,000 distinct CDR3 sequences; 14% occur a single time. Clones ranked in the top ten supply around 0.98% of the sample. This sample was also put to use in a study of yellow fever vaccine responses in identical twins.

The sequenced sample was CD4+ T cells sorted from blood. Source of these receptors: a woman in her late teens or twenties in good health.

CDR3 DNA sequence: TGTGCCAGCAGCCCGACCGGGACTAGGGGGAACATTCAGTACTTC. Its translation is CASSPTGTRGNIQYF. The chain uses TRBV7-3 and TRBJ2-4; TRBD2 matches 8 bases. The junction had 10 bases not matched to a gene; V was cut back by 5 bases and J by 7 bases. The CDR3 is 15 amino acids. CDR1 SGHTA and CDR2 FQGTGA come from the germline V gene.

This clonotype was observed at least ten times. The chain has TRBV5-1 and TRBJ2-1; 14 positions agree with TRBD2. This CDR3 contains 18 residues. The V segment lost 6 bases and the J segment 3 bases; nucleotides outside the gene matches: 11. Germline-derived CDR1 and CDR2 are SGHRS and YFSETQ. DNA for the CDR3: TGCGCCAGCAACCCGGGACTAGCGGGAGCTGGTTTCTACAATGAGCAGTTCTTC. Its translation is CASNPGLAGAGFYNEQFF.

This clonotype was seen only a few times. The V call is TRBV29-1, the J call TRBJ2-3, with 14 bases aligning to TRBD2. Germline trimming cut 7 bases from V and 4 bases from J; bases unmatched to any gene: 1. The CDR3 has 13 residues. The germline V gene encodes CDR1 SQVTM and CDR2 ANQGSEA. For the CDR3, the DNA is TGCAGCGAGACTAGCGGGGGGGCAGATACGCAGTATTTT. It encodes CSETSGGADTQYF.

The chain uses TRBV19 and TRBJ2-6; possible D gene TRBD2, 6 bases. Trimming removed 4 bases at V and 0 bases at J, with 16 bases between. Germline lookup yields CDR1 LNHDA and CDR2 SQIVND (reference sequence). The CDR3 spans 18 residues. The CDR3 DNA reads TGTGCCAGTAGTACTAGCTGGGGACTTGACTCTGGGGCCAACGTCCTGACTTTC. Its protein is CASSTSWGLDSGANVLTF.

In this sample, this clonotype turned up a few times. V is TRBV28 and J is TRBJ1-6; D is undetermined. Trimming stripped 6 bases from V and 9 bases from J, with 6 bases between. The CDR3 is 11 amino acids. CDR1 is MDHEN and CDR2 is SYDVKM in the germline V gene. CDR3 residues: CASRSVSPLHF. The DNA of the CDR3 is TGTGCCAGCAGGTCGGTTTCACCCCTCCACTTT.

This chain joins TRBV30 and TRBJ2-7; 10 nucleotides align to TRBD2. CDR1 GTSNPN and CDR2 SVGIG come from the germline V gene (reference sequence). The CDR3 consists of 13 residues. The trim removed 8 bases at V and 3 bases at J, leaving 7 bases unmatched. The CDR3 is CAIRLAGHYEQYF. CDR3 DNA sequence: TGTGCCATACGACTAGCGGGTCACTACGAGCAGTACTTC.

This clonotype was counted between two and nine times. The V gene is TRBV28, the J gene TRBJ2-3; 7 bases align to TRBD2. Trimming removed 4 bases from V and 0 bases from J; junction bases left unmatched: 7. Germline CDR1 and CDR2: MDHEN and SYDVKM. There are 16 residues in the CDR3. The CDR3 bases are TGTGCCAGCAGTTCACCCAGCGGGGCTAGCACAGATACGCAGTATTTT. Protein sequence: CASSSPSGASTDTQYF.

The chain uses TRBV5-1 and TRBJ2-7; 7 bases fit TRBD1. The CDR3 sequence is 15 residues long. Unmatched junction bases numbered 7, after V lost 3 bases and J lost 1 base. Per germline, CDR1 SGHRS and CDR2 YFSETQ. The CDR3 sequence: CASSSGTEKSYEQYF. DNA for the CDR3: TGCGCCAGCAGCTCCGGGACAGAGAAATCCTACGAGCAGTACTTC.

This clonotype has just a few counts. V usage is TRBV7-3 and J usage is TRBJ1-5; D uncertain. In germline, CDR1 is SGHTA, CDR2 FQGTGA. This CDR3 has 18 amino acids. Trimming shortened V by 2 bases and J by 2 bases, and 19 bases separated the two germline ends. CDR3 region: CASSLGCWKWFGNQPQHF. The CDR3 nucleotides read TGTGCCAGCAGCTTAGGGTGTTGGAAGTGGTTTGGCAATCAGCCCCAGCATTTT.

This clonotype was recorded a few times. The CDR3 region has the DNA TGTGCCAGCGTGGGACTCTCTAACGAGCAGTACTTC. Translating it yields CASVGLSNEQYF. V is TRBV2 and J is TRBJ2-7; possibly TRBD2 for D (6 bases). CDR1 SNHLY and CDR2 FYNNEI come from the germline V gene. CDR3 size: 12 residues. V lost 8 bases and J lost 5, with 13 bases in between.

This clonotype was seen ten or more times. The chain links TRBV4-2 to TRBJ1-3; 8 bases agree with TRBD1. V lost 0 bases and J lost 4; bases outside the gene matches: 5. CDR1 and CDR2 (germline): LGHNA, YNFKEQ. This CDR3 region has 16 residues. DNA for the CDR3: TGTGCCAGCAGCCAAGAAACAGGGGGAAGCGGAAACACCATATATTTT. Residues: CASSQETGGSGNTIYF.

The V gene is TRBV20-1, the J gene TRBJ2-3, with 10 nucleotides matching TRBD1. The ends lost 6 bases at V and 4 bases at J; junction bases unmatched: 4. The CDR3 has 13 residues. Germline CDR1 DFQATT, CDR2 SNEGSKA (reference sequence). CDR3 residues: CSAGQGGPDTQYF. The DNA of the CDR3 is TGCAGTGCCGGACAGGGGGGCCCAGATACGCAGTATTTT.

This clonotype was picked up many times. The CDR3 sequence is CSARDSLQETQYF. Here the CDR3 DNA reads TGCAGTGCTAGAGATTCGCTACAAGAGACCCAGTACTTC. The V call is TRBV20-1, the J call TRBJ2-5; D not certain. This CDR3 has 13 amino acids. Between the trimmed V and J ends, which lost 0 bases and 2 bases, there was a span of 7 bases. Germline CDR1 DFQATT, CDR2 SNEGSKA (reference sequence).

The chain couples TRBV12-3 or TRBV12-4 to TRBJ2-3; no reliable D call. This CDR3 is 14 amino acids long. Trimming stripped 1 base from V and 3 bases from J, with 8 bases between. The CDR3 DNA sequence: TGTGCCAGCAGTTTAGTTGGTAAAACAGATACGCAGTATTTT. Its translation is CASSLVGKTDTQYF.

The V gene is TRBV11-3, the J gene TRBJ2-2; 8 nucleotides match TRBD1. Germline V lookup: CDR1 SGHNT, CDR2 YENEEA. The CDR3 has 15 residues. J lost 5 bases, V lost 4 bases, and 6 bases had no gene match. The CDR3 DNA is TGTGCCAGCAGCTCCGACCGACAGGGGACCGGGGAGCTGTTTTTT. Translation: CASSSDRQGTGELFF.

This clonotype was seen many times. J is TRBJ2-3 and V is TRBV5-1; 8 nucleotides match TRBD2. The V gene end was trimmed by 2 bases and the J gene end by 0 bases; junction bases not matched to a gene: 2. CDR1 is SGHRS and CDR2 is YFSETQ in the germline V gene. CDR3 size: 15 residues. Written as DNA, the CDR3 is TGCGCCAGCAGCTTAGCGGGGGTCAGCACAGATACGCAGTATTTT. This sequence encodes CASSLAGVSTDTQYF.

The V call is TRBV20-1, the J call TRBJ2-7; D might be TRBD1 (5 bases). V lost 2 bases and J 6 bases, leaving 20 bases between the germline ends. CDR1 is DFQATT and CDR2 is SNEGSKA in the germline V gene (reference sequence). This CDR3 region has 15 residues. CDR3 nucleotide sequence: TGCAGTGCTAGACCTCCAGGGTTCGCGTTTGGCGAGCAGTACTTC. It encodes CSARPPGFAFGEQYF.

J is TRBJ2-3 and V is TRBV7-8; 7 nucleotides align to TRBD2. Germline V gene sequence: CDR1 SGHVS, CDR2 FQNEAQ. Unmatched junction bases numbered 14, after V lost 6 bases and J lost 2 bases. The CDR3 is made up of 17 amino acids. The CDR3 sequence: CASRYLGLGVDTDTQYF. The CDR3 nucleotides are TGTGCCAGCAGATACCTCGGACTAGGTGTGGACACAGATACGCAGTATTTT. The full variable domain, in which reference TRBV7-8 and TRBJ2-3 provide the parts outside the CDR3, is GAGVSQSPRYKVAKRGQDVALRCDPISGHVSLFWYQQALGQGPEFLTYFQNEAQLDKSGLPSDRFFAERPEGSVSTLKIQRTQQEDSAVYLCASRYLGLGVDTDTQYFGPGTRLTVL.